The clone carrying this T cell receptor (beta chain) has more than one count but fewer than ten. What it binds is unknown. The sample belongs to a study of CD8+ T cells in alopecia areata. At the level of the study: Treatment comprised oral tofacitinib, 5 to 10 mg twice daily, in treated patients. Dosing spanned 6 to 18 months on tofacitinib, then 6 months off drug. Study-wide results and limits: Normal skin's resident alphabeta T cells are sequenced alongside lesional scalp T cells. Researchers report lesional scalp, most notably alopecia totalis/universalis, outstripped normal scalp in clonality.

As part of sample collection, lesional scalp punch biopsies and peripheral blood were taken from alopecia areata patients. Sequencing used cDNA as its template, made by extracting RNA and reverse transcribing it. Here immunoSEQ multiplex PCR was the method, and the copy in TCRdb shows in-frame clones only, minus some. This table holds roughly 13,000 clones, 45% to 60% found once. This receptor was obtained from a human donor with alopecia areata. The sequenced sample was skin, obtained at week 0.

The DNA for the CDR3 is TGTGCCAGCAGCTTGGAAGCGGGGCCCACAGATACGCAGTATTTT. Translating it yields CASSLEAGPTDTQYF. This chain joins TRBV7-2 and TRBJ2-3, with 7 bases aligning to TRBD2. Germline values: CDR1 SGHTA, CDR2 FQGNSA. The CDR3 sequence is 15 residues long. Unmatched junction bases numbered 5, after V lost 3 bases and J lost 2 bases. Full variable domain (missing parts from reference TRBV7-2 and TRBJ2-3): GAGVSQSPSNKVTEKGKDVELRCDPISGHTALYWYRQSLGQGLEFLIYFQGNSAPDKSGLPSDRFSAERTGGSVSTLTIQRTQQEDSAVYLCASSLEAGPTDTQYFGPGTRLTVL.